This T cell receptor (beta chain) was documented in a study of PD-L1 blockade in urothelial cancer. Across the study: Analyses used blood from 3 weeks (second dose) and 6 weeks after treatment start.

Germline CDR1 KGHSH, CDR2 LQKENI. The CDR3 covers 16 residues. V was shortened by 3 bases and J by 5 bases, with 19 bases between the two germline ends. The protocol was immunoSEQ multiplex PCR, while the TCRdb copy is restricted to in-frame clones and leaves out a portion. The table has approximately 90,000 clones, 70% to 90% seen once. Time point given: pretreatment peripheral blood. Every patient provided from 1 to 8 samples, collected pretreatment and on-treatment. The chain is built from TRBV18 and TRBJ1-1; the D is unclear. This sequence was found in a man aged 55 to 69 with urothelial cancer. The sequences come from PBMCs, collected around atezolizumab (anti-PD-L1) treatment. This CDR3 reads CASSPDSSARNTEAFF. The CDR3 nucleotides are TGTGCCAGCTCACCGGACTCGTCGGCCCGCAATACTGAAGCTTTCTTT.